This TCR beta chain was recorded in a study of blood T cell repertoires in COVID-19 (TCRdb year 2020). Notes on the research overall: The collaborator samples originated in the United States, Italy and Spain and spanned the acute and convalescent phases of COVID-19. The prospective study material was composed of cDNA or gDNA derived from T cells, B-cell-depleted T cells, or PBMCs. The dataset comprised deeply sampled blood TCRbeta repertoires from subjects exposed to, actively infected with, or recovered from COVID-19. The repertoires were released in a freely available public database intended as a resource for research on the immune response to SARS-CoV-2. Samples were obtained from the ongoing ImmuneRACE study (first 160 participants) and from 950 to 1,500 subjects provided by 6 global collaborators. The sample metadata nearly always contained a de-identified subject ID, COVID-19 status, age in years and sex. Where available, HLA class I and class II types were obtained from metadata supplied by the sample provider rather than from assay-based typing. General study outcomes and caveats: Clinical and demographic metadata were provided uncurated, with the amount varying by source and participant.

TCRbeta CDR3 regions were amplified from genomic DNA by means of the immunoSEQ Assay, a bias-controlled multiplex PCR. Regarding the original processing steps: Within the assay, amplification of reference gene primers was used to estimate how many nucleated cells each sample contained. To quantify the absolute abundance of each unique TCRbeta CDR3 rearrangement, sequence reads were collapsed and filtered. For each sample, productive Simpson clonality was calculated as the square root of Simpson's diversity index over productive rearrangements. The clones in this table, taken by TCRdb from immuneACCESS, are in-frame only. Not every clone is retained; where verified, under half of the shortfall comes from an unresolved V gene, and the cause of the rest is unknown. The V and J calls and clone size come from that table; D and trimming were worked out from the DNA. This sample gives some 200,000 clones in total; approximately 84% of them show up just once. The ten largest make up roughly 2.6% of the sample.

The collaborating institutions used their own protocols to collect whole blood in K2EDTA tubes. For TCRbeta analysis, collaborator samples were shipped as frozen whole blood, as isolated PBMCs, or as DNA extracted from either sample type. Inclusive of the bounding cysteine and phenylalanine, the CDR3 is 14 residues long. Only the CDR3 part of the read is kept: 42 bases, read in frame from the first base. Relative to germline, V is 0 bases shorter and J is 3 bases shorter, with 8 bases between their ends. The germline V gene (reference sequence) gives CDR1 as GTSNPN and CDR2 as SVGIG. As regards this clone: The clone's antigen remains unknown. No base-level quality is on record; no much larger clone is a single base apart.

The chain is assembled from TRBV30 and TRBJ1-4; no confident D gene assignment can be made. The source is a human donor with acute or convalescent COVID-19. The donor label of this sample is uncertain. The sequencing sample was made of peripheral blood. The nucleotide sequence is TGTGCCTGGAGTGTCGGGGATGCTAATGAAAAACTGTTTTTT. Translated, this is CAWSVGDANEKLFF.